This T cell receptor beta chain was found in a study of regulatory T cells in long-lasting Graves disease. The germline gives CDR1 MNHEY, CDR2 SMNVEV (reference sequence). This CDR3 has 15 amino acids. V shed 4 bases and J 6 bases; nucleotides not matched to a gene: 7. Arm-PCR with iRepertoire HTBI primers amplified the CDR3 regions for these TCR beta libraries. TCRdb re-called the multiplex PCR reads through MiXCR, storing one row per CDR3 protein. Among 300,000 to 400,000 distinct CDR3 sequences listed, about 20% were seen once. Indicated time point: persistent/refractory GD, antithyroid drugs over 5 years with positive TRAb. Extracted PBMC RNA gave rise to the TCR library. The diagnosis of Graves' disease used American Thyroid Association guidelines. Study findings and constraints: Newly diagnosed Graves' patients had higher TCR diversity than persistent ones. Shared public clonotypes totalled 2,741 in persistent patients, compared with about a thousand in new patients. There were preferences for TRBV28, TRBJ1-2 and TRBJ2-5 in persistent disease.

This clonotype occurred once. The antigen is not known. This may be a read error, as it is one base from a much larger clone. This CDR3 is missing its conserved last phenylalanine or tryptophan, likely due to a read error. Sample: peripheral blood mononuclear cells (PBMCs), taken when the disease was refractory, from a patient treated with antithyroid drugs. The chain joins TRBV27 to TRBJ2-2; 8 nucleotides align to TRBD2. This sequence was found in a female donor with Graves disease. DNA of the CDR3: TGTGCCAGCAGTTGGTCAGCGGGAGCGGCCGGGGAGCTGTTTTCT. Its translation is CASSWSAGAAGELFS.